This entry describes one TCR beta chain. This record belongs to a study of blood T cell repertoires in COVID-19. TCRdb keeps only in-frame clones here, not all; method: immunoSEQ multiplex PCR. The sample includes 350,000 or so clones, around nine tenths seen only once; the top ten take less than 5%. The germline V gene has CDR1 SGHTA and CDR2 FQGNSA. V dropped 5 bases and J dropped 4; count of bases not matched to a gene: 5. The length of the CDR3 is 15 residues. The V gene is TRBV7-2, the J gene TRBJ2-1, with 10 bases matching TRBD2. Sequences were obtained from peripheral blood. This TCR was sampled from a woman aged 60-75 years with COVID-19, enrolled during active disease. CDR3 sequence (DNA): TGTGCCAGCAGCCCTACTAGCGGGGCTTACAATGAGCAGTTCTTC. Amino acids: CASSPTSGAYNEQFF.